The present T cell receptor (beta chain) was sequenced within a study of CD8+ T cells in alopecia areata (dated by TCRdb to between 2017 and 2018). With regard to the full study: The treated patients took part in an open-label pilot trial in which moderate-to-severe alopecia areata was treated with oral tofacitinib at 5 to 10 mg twice daily. Patients received tofacitinib for 6 to 18 months and were then followed off drug for 6 months to check for delayed response and recurrence. For the treated patients, the SALT score, which quantifies what percentage of scalp surface area is affected, served as the measure of disease severity. To study T cell clonal expansion in alopecia areata, the researchers applied high-throughput TCRbeta sequencing to both the C3H/HeJ mouse model and human patients. In humans, TCRbeta sequencing was performed on scalp tissue and on sorted CD4+ and CD8+ peripheral blood T cells from healthy controls and from patients with patchy or totalis/universalis alopecia areata. Patients on tofacitinib were biopsied at baseline and after 4 and 24 weeks of treatment, and several of the patients also had a later scalp biopsy. Scalp clonality was compared across normal scalp (n=4), patchy alopecia areata scalp (n=8), and alopecia totalis/universalis scalp (n=8). The RNA source kit depended on sample type: the PAXgene miRNA kit for fixed scalp, the miRNeasy kit for PBMCs, and the RNeasy kit for mouse skin. TCRbeta CDR3 regions were amplified by immunoSEQ multiplex PCR using 35 Vbeta forward and 13 Jbeta reverse primers. The paper as a whole reports these results and caveats: Resident alphabeta T cells in normal human skin are also sequenced, complicating scalp TCR repertoire analysis, unlike mouse skin dominated by gammadelta T cells. The treated cohort was small, with a single nonresponder, so links between baseline CD8+ expansion and response need larger studies. With tofacitinib, both scalp clonality and the number of expanded CD8+ clones among the top 100 scalp clones went down significantly. Many expanded lesional clones persisted in scalp and blood during tofacitinib treatment, which may partly explain relapse after stopping treatment. Shared TCR sequences between patients were less evident than in mice, which may be partly attributable to HLA diversity in the patient population. Higher clonality and more expanded CD8+ clones were observed in lesional scalp than in normal scalp, particularly in alopecia totalis/universalis, a finding suggestive of antigenic drive.

The CDR3 covers 11 residues, taking in both the cysteine and the phenylalanine. Kept here is only the CDR3 DNA, which spans 33 bases and is read in frame from base 1. V lost 0 bases and J lost 2 bases; the stretch between them is 1 base long. CDR1 GTSNPN and CDR2 SVGIG were looked up in the germline V gene (reference sequence). About this clone itself: It has no known antigen specificity. No quality values exist for individual bases; no much larger clone is one base distant. The sample carries other DNA sequences with the same CDR3.

The treatment or condition label of this sample denotes: oral pan-JAK inhibitor, 5-10 mg twice daily. From alopecia areata patients, peripheral blood was collected along with lesional scalp punch biopsies. PBMCs were isolated by density centrifugation and stained for CD3, CD4 and CD8, after which CD4+ and CD8+ T cells were sorted on a FACSAria. Library generation was performed with the immunoSEQ multiplex PCR assay. RNA was extracted from all samples and reverse transcribed into cDNA as template for TCR sequencing. First-strand cDNA was synthesized using SuperScript III with a 2:1 mix of oligo-dT and random hexamers. A synthetic immune receptor repertoire was used to measure amplification bias, and any remaining bias was corrected computationally. Per the source publication's procedure: Raw reads were preprocessed for error removal, and CDR3 was defined according to IMGT conventions as running from the conserved cysteine to phenylalanine. Clonality was computed as 1 minus the Shannon entropy, with the entropy normalized by log2 of the number of productive unique TCRs. CD4 or CD8 identity of scalp clones was inferred by cross-referencing scalp TCRbeta sequences with sorted blood CD4 and CD8 repertoires. Held by TCRdb, this immuneACCESS table contains in-frame sequences only and omits some clones. Under half of the omission traces to an unresolved V gene where checked; the cause of the rest is unknown. D and trimming were read from the DNA, whereas the V and J calls and clone size are those reported in that table. The sample table lists about 200,000 clones, around two fifths of them with a count of one. The ten largest clonotypes hold almost 0.5% of the sample.

Source: CD4+ T cells sorted from blood, taken at roughly week 30, from a patient treated with tofacitinib. The sequence joins TRBV30 to TRBJ2-5, with no D gene named confidently. The clonotype originates from a human donor with alopecia areata. The nucleotides are TGTGCCTGGAGTGTTCAAGAGACCCAGTACTTC. Its translation is CAWSVQETQYF.